The clone carrying this TCR beta chain turned up a few times. Antigen unknown. The CDR3 is 12 amino acids. Trimming took 3 bases from V and 8 from J, leaving 9 bases between them. CDR1 is MNHNS, CDR2 SASEGT, per germline. This record belongs to a study of CD8 T cells in ankylosing spondylitis. Study results and limitations: CD8+ by phenotype, disease-linked clones were relatively rare in peripheral blood. Characteristic, it appeared, of ankylosing spondylitis blood was a TCR beta motif of roughly 8 highly homologous variants. Significant enrichment of disease-linked clones was reported in matched ankylosing spondylitis synovial fluid.

TCRdb redid the calling of the 5' RACE reads with MiXCR, one entry per CDR3 protein. The repertoire holds 470,000 or so distinct CDR3 sequences, with 25% to 30% as singletons. J is TRBJ2-3 and V is TRBV6-1, with D hard to call. The sample was blood, either unsorted or a sorted T cell fraction (not recorded which). This receptor was taken from a male donor with ankylosing spondylitis. The chain's CDR3 is CASSDNRFTQYF. CDR3 nucleotides: TGTGCCAGCAGTGACAACCGTTTTACGCAGTATTTT.